These T cell receptor beta chains were read from a single sample in a study of blood T cell repertoires in COVID-19. The data were produced by immunoSEQ multiplex PCR, yet TCRdb's version contains in-frame clones alone and is incomplete. The sample lists fewer than 200,000 clones, 82% occurring once. Sequencing input: PBMCs or T cells enriched from blood (not recorded which). These receptors originate from a woman aged 60-75 years with acute COVID-19. Both conserved end residues are part of each CDR3. A D gene is named only where the DNA matches it firmly. Some rows have no size entry. The others give once, few or many, or a class for an expanded clone.

abundance: once; v_gene: TRBV7-8; j_gene: TRBJ1-1; d_gene: -; CDR3aa: CASSPGHGNTEAFF; CDR3nt: TGTGCCAGCAGCCCCGGACACGGGAACACTGAAGCTTTCTTT
abundance: -; v_gene: TRBV19; j_gene: TRBJ1-5; d_gene: TRBD1; CDR3aa: CASSRTGGSEKPQHF; CDR3nt: TGTGCCAGTAGTCGGACAGGGGGAAGCGAAAAGCCCCAGCATTTT
abundance: -; v_gene: TRBV5-4; j_gene: TRBJ1-2; d_gene: TRBD1; CDR3aa: CASSRGQGDYGYTF; CDR3nt: TGTGCCAGCAGTCGAGGACAGGGCGACTATGGCTACACCTTC
abundance: -; v_gene: TRBV27; j_gene: TRBJ2-5; d_gene: TRBD1; CDR3aa: CASSGTDHLQYF; CDR3nt: TGTGCCAGCAGCGGGACAGACCATCTCCAGTACTTC
abundance: -; v_gene: TRBV6-2/TRBV6-3; j_gene: TRBJ1-2; d_gene: -; CDR3aa: CASSYGGGSGDGYTF; CDR3nt: TGTGCCAGCAGTTACGGTGGAGGGTCAGGCGATGGCTACACCTTC
abundance: -; v_gene: TRBV10-2; j_gene: TRBJ1-2; d_gene: -; CDR3aa: CASSELGRYGYTF; CDR3nt: TGCGCCAGCAGTGAGCTCGGTCGCTATGGCTACACCTTC
abundance: -; v_gene: TRBV2; j_gene: TRBJ2-7; d_gene: -; CDR3aa: CASSYGINEQYF; CDR3nt: TGTGCCAGCAGTTACGGGATAAACGAGCAGTACTTC
abundance: -; v_gene: TRBV18; j_gene: TRBJ2-7; d_gene: -; CDR3aa: CASSPDFYEQYF; CDR3nt: TGTGCCAGCTCGCCTGACTTCTACGAGCAGTACTTC
abundance: -; v_gene: TRBV19; j_gene: TRBJ2-7; d_gene: TRBD2; CDR3aa: CATSWGTSGSSYEQYF; CDR3nt: TGTGCCACCAGTTGGGGGACTAGCGGGAGCTCCTACGAGCAGTACTTC
abundance: -; v_gene: TRBV10-2; j_gene: TRBJ2-5; d_gene: -; CDR3aa: CASGGARETQYF; CDR3nt: TGCGCCAGCGGGGGGGCCCGAGAGACCCAGTACTTC